The 20 T cell receptor beta chains given below trace back to one sample, sequenced in a study of identical twins. Each CDR3 protein is one row after TCRdb ran MiXCR on the 5' RACE reads. The data show a few hundred thousand distinct CDR3 sequences, 13% to 15% seen once. Separately, the same data were catalogued under a study of yellow fever vaccine responses in identical twins.

The sample taken for sequencing was CD4+ T cells sorted from blood. Receptors were obtained from a woman aged 18-29 years in good health.

The chain employs TRBV2 and TRBJ1-4; D not resolved. Per the germline V gene, CDR1 is SNHLY and CDR2 is FYNNEI. This CDR3 is 13 amino acids long. V was trimmed by 0 bases and J by 8 bases, leaving 7 bases between them. CDR3 coding DNA: TGTGCCAGCAGTGAAGCGCTTCCGGAAAAACTGTTTTTT. The encoded protein is CASSEALPEKLFF.

This clonotype has only a few counts. V gene TRBV20-1 combines with J gene TRBJ2-1; 10 bases agree with TRBD1. V lost 5 bases, J lost 4 bases, and 5 bases stayed unmatched. The CDR3 covers 14 residues. Germline CDR1 reads DFQATT; CDR2 reads SNEGSKA (reference sequence). The CDR3 DNA follows: TGCAGTGCTGCGGGACAGGGGTCTTACAATGAGCAGTTCTTC. This codes for CSAAGQGSYNEQFF.

In its sample, this clonotype was seen a few times. The chain recombines TRBV10-3 with TRBJ2-1, with 9 bases aligning to TRBD1. The J segment lost 9 bases and the V segment lost 7 bases, leaving 10 bases of the junction unmatched. This CDR3 is 14 amino acids long. From germline, CDR1 is ENHRY and CDR2 SYGVKD. Here the CDR3 reads CAITGGQGNGEQFF. CDR3 DNA sequence: TGTGCCATCACTGGGGGACAGGGTAACGGTGAGCAGTTCTTC.

This chain connects TRBV12-3 or TRBV12-4 to TRBJ1-4; D is unclear. With 3 bases removed from V and 1 base from J, the gap between germline ends came to 9 bases. The CDR3 runs 15 residues. The CDR3 sequence: CASSLVWGTNEKLFF. DNA of the CDR3: TGTGCCAGCAGTTTGGTCTGGGGAACTAATGAAAAACTGTTTTTT.

Only a few counts were recorded for this clonotype. The J gene is TRBJ2-2, the V gene TRBV6-1; D possibly corresponds to TRBD2 (5 bases). The V gene's germline CDR1 is MNHNS and CDR2 SASEGT. With 5 bases removed from V and 6 bases from J, the gap between germline ends came to 16 bases. This CDR3 is 15 amino acids long. DNA of the CDR3: TGTGCCAGCAGTCTATTTCGGGGTAGCGCCGGGGAGCTGTTTTTT. Its protein is CASSLFRGSAGELFF.

A few counts support this clonotype. This chain connects TRBV11-2 to TRBJ2-2, with a tentative D call TRBD1 (6 bases). The CDR3 contains 16 residues. CDR1 is SGHAT and CDR2 is FQNNGV in the germline V gene. V was clipped by 5 bases and J by 0 bases, with 13 bases between them. The CDR3, as DNA: TGTGCCAGCAGCCACTGGGCAGGGGCGAACACCGGGGAGCTGTTTTTT. It specifies CASSHWAGANTGELFF.

This clonotype was seen more than once but under ten times. The chain recombines TRBV5-6 with TRBJ2-7; D uncertain. The CDR3 contains 12 residues. Germline V gene sequence: CDR1 SGHDT, CDR2 YYEEEE. V lost 0 bases and J 4 bases, leaving 5 bases between the germline ends. The CDR3 sequence: CASSLVGYEQYV. In DNA, the CDR3 is TGTGCCAGCAGCTTGGTCGGGTACGAGCAGTACGTC.

This chain links TRBV27 with TRBJ2-7; 8 nucleotides agree with TRBD1. The length of the CDR3 is 15 residues. V lost 0 bases to trimming and J lost 5 bases; unmatched junction nucleotides: 6. Germline V gene lookup returns CDR1 MNHEY and CDR2 SMNVEV (reference sequence). As DNA, the CDR3 is TGTGCCAGCAGTTTATCTCGGACAGGGATAGACGAGCAGTACGTC. The encoded protein is CASSLSRTGIDEQYV.

The chain carries TRBV2 and TRBJ2-3; a weak D match, TRBD2 (5 bases). The V end was cut by 8 bases, the J end by 3 bases, with 15 bases between. Germline assignment: CDR1 SNHLY and CDR2 FYNNEI. This CDR3 has 14 amino acids. CDR3 sequence: CASGVLGGTDTQYF. The DNA of the CDR3 is TGTGCCAGCGGCGTACTAGGAGGAACAGATACGCAGTATTTT.

This clonotype has at least ten counts. CDR3 protein: CASSLDPGMNTEAFF. The DNA of the CDR3 is TGTGCCAGCAGTTTAGATCCGGGGATGAACACTGAAGCTTTCTTT. This chain joins TRBV12-3 or TRBV12-4 and TRBJ1-1; D gene ambiguous. V lost 1 base and J 0 bases, leaving 9 bases between the germline ends. CDR3 length: 15 residues.

The chain has TRBV2 and TRBJ2-1; TRBD1 or TRBD2 may be the D gene (5 bases each). Germline V gene sequence: CDR1 SNHLY, CDR2 FYNNEI. This CDR3 contains 13 residues. Trimming removed 4 bases at V and 10 bases at J, with 14 bases between. CDR3 protein: CASSVGETGEQFF. The CDR3 DNA is TGTGCCAGCAGTGTAGGGGAGACTGGGGAGCAGTTCTTC.

The sample holds a few counts of this clonotype. The V call is TRBV28, the J call TRBJ2-7; 12 bases map to TRBD1. The CDR3 is made up of 15 amino acids. Unmatched junction bases numbered 9, after V lost 3 bases and J lost 9 bases. Per the germline V gene, CDR1 is MDHEN and CDR2 is SYDVKM. For the CDR3, the DNA is TGTGCCAGCAGTTTGGGGGGACAGGGGGCCGGGGGGCAGTACTTC. Protein sequence: CASSLGGQGAGGQYF.

This clonotype was found many times. Compared with germline, one end of the junction differs, possibly owing to a read error. The chain couples TRBV12-3 or TRBV12-4 to TRBJ2-4; TRBD2 matches at 11 bases. This CDR3 has 14 amino acids. CDR3 sequence: CASSLAGGPGIQYF. The CDR3, as DNA: TGTGCCAGCAGCTTAGCGGGAGGGCCAGGCATTCAGTACTTC.

The V and J genes are TRBV20-1 and TRBJ2-7; no firm D call. Germline V lookup: CDR1 DFQATT, CDR2 SNEGSKA (reference sequence). The germline V and J ends were trimmed by 3 bases and 2 bases, with 11 bases remaining between them. CDR3 length: 13 amino acids. The CDR3 here is CSASKGSPYEQYF. CDR3 coding DNA: TGCAGTGCTAGTAAGGGCAGTCCCTACGAGCAGTACTTC.

The V gene is TRBV4-2, the J gene TRBJ2-1, with D perhaps TRBD2 (5 bases). The CDR3 is made up of 15 amino acids. V gave up 1 base and J gave up 7 bases, with 14 bases separating them. Germline V gene lookup returns CDR1 LGHNA and CDR2 YNFKEQ. This CDR3 reads CASSQAAGVGNEQFF. The DNA of the CDR3 is TGTGCCAGCAGCCAAGCAGCCGGGGTCGGGAATGAGCAGTTCTTC.

This clonotype was detected many times. The J gene is TRBJ2-1, the V gene TRBV6-5, with D perhaps TRBD2 (5 bases). Germline lookup yields CDR1 MNHEY and CDR2 SVGAGI. The CDR3 extends over 14 amino acids. V was cut by 0 bases and J by 4 bases, with 7 bases left in between. The CDR3: CASSYSRVYNEQFF. The CDR3 DNA reads TGTGCCAGCAGTTACTCGCGGGTGTACAATGAGCAGTTCTTC.

This clonotype turned up a few times. The V and J genes are TRBV29-1 and TRBJ1-1; 7 nucleotides align to TRBD1. CDR3 length: 13 residues. In germline, CDR1 is SQVTM, CDR2 ANQGSEA. V lost 6 bases to trimming and J lost 1 base; unmatched junction nucleotides: 5. The DNA for the CDR3 is TGCAGCGTAGACCGGGACAGGAACACTGAAGCTTTCTTT. Translated, it gives CSVDRDRNTEAFF.

This clonotype occurred a few times. The gene calls are TRBV20-1 and TRBJ2-2, with a possible D match to TRBD1 (6 bases). V was trimmed by 6 bases and J by 0 bases, leaving 11 bases between them. This CDR3 has 14 amino acids. CDR1 and CDR2 from the germline V gene are DFQATT and SNEGSKA (reference sequence). Here the CDR3 DNA reads TGCAGTGCCCAAAGGACAGCGAACACCGGGGAGCTGTTTTTT. The encoded protein is CSAQRTANTGELFF.

The chain combines TRBV7-2 with TRBJ2-1; D might be TRBD2 (6 bases). Per germline, CDR1 SGHTA and CDR2 FQGNSA. V was clipped by 5 bases and J by 4 bases, with 18 bases between them. The CDR3 has 16 amino acids. CDR3 loop: CASSARPGVSYNEQFF. Written as DNA, the CDR3 is TGTGCCAGCAGCGCAAGGCCGGGAGTCAGTTACAATGAGCAGTTCTTC.

V usage is TRBV12-3 or TRBV12-4 and J usage is TRBJ2-2; a weak D match, TRBD2 (5 bases). The CDR3 covers 15 residues. The V gene lost 6 bases and the J gene lost 10 bases, with 21 bases spanning the gap. The CDR3 loop reads CASSSVGIHRLELFF. The CDR3 DNA reads TGTGCCAGCAGCTCCGTCGGGATCCACCGGTTGGAGCTGTTTTTT.